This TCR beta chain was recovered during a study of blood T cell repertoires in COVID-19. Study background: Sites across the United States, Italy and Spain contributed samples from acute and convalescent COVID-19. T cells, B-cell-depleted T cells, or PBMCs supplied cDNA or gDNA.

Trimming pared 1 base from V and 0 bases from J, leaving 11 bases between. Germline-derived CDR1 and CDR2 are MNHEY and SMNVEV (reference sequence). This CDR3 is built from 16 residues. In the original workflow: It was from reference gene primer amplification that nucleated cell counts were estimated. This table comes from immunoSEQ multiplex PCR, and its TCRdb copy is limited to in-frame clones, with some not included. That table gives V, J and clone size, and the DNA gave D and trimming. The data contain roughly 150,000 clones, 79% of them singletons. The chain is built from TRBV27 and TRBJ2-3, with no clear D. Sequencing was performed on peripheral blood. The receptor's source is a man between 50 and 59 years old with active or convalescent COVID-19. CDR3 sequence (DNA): TGTGCCAGCAGTTTATTTGGAGCAGAAAGCACAGATACGCAGTATTTT. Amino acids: CASSLFGAESTDTQYF.